Presented here are 15 T cell receptor beta chains from one specimen sequenced in a study of T cell responses to AZD1222 COVID-19 vaccine. Sequenced by immunoSEQ multiplex PCR; TCRdb stores in-frame clones only, minus some. The sample has more than 100,000 clones; about 85% are singletons. Sequenced material: peripheral blood, taken on day 0 of AZD1222 vaccination. The origin of the receptors is an adult in good health.

The chain is built from TRBV5-1 and TRBJ2-6; D could derive from TRBD1 or TRBD2 (6 bases each). The CDR3 consists of 17 residues. Germline CDR1 is SGHRS and CDR2 is YFSETQ. Trimming cost V 7 bases and J 0 bases, with 17 bases left between them. The DNA of the CDR3 is TGCGCCAGCTCCGGGGGCAGTGCAAGCTCTGGGGCCAACGTCCTGACTTTC. Translation gives CASSGGSASSGANVLTF. Full variable domain (remainder filled in from reference TRBV5-1 and TRBJ2-6): KAGVTQTPRYLIKTRGQQVTLSCSPISGHRSVSWYQQTPGQGLQFLFEYFSETQRNKGNFPGRFSGRQFSNSRSEMNVSTLELGDSALYLCASSGGSASSGANVLTFGAGSRLTVL.

This clone was seen a single time. This rearrangement joins TRBV5-6 to TRBJ1-1, with 7 bases identical to TRBD1. The CDR3 length is 16 residues. The germline gives CDR1 SGHDT, CDR2 YYEEEE. The ends lost 2 bases at V and 0 bases at J; junction bases unmatched: 7. The CDR3 loop is CASSFRGPEMNTEAFF. DNA for the CDR3: TGTGCCAGCAGCTTTAGGGGGCCCGAAATGAACACTGAAGCTTTCTTT.

A few counts support this clone. At the DNA level, this CDR3 is encoded by other sequences in the same sample as well. The chain recombines TRBV20-1 with TRBJ1-1; D unclear. Trimming took off 3 bases at V and 6 bases at J, with 2 bases between the two ends. This CDR3 comprises 9 residues. The germline V gene has CDR1 DFQATT and CDR2 SNEGSKA (reference sequence). CDR3 nucleotide sequence: TGCAGTGCTAGCCCTGAAGCTTTCTTT. Protein sequence: CSASPEAFF.

The chain carries TRBV15 and TRBJ2-7; 13 bases align to TRBD2. Unmatched junction bases numbered 4, after V lost 1 base and J lost 4 bases. Germline loops: CDR1 LNHNV, CDR2 YYDKDF (reference sequence). This CDR3 comprises 16 residues. The chain's CDR3 is CATSRGTSGGKYEQYF. CDR3 nucleotides: TGTGCCACCAGCAGAGGGACTAGCGGGGGCAAGTACGAGCAGTACTTC.

This sequence joins TRBV5-4 and TRBJ1-1, with 10 bases that match TRBD1. V shed 3 bases and J 6 bases; nucleotides not matched to a gene: 11. Looked up from germline, CDR1 is SGHNT and CDR2 is YYREEE (reference sequence). The CDR3 has 16 residues. The CDR3 is CASSWEGDRGPAEAFF. In DNA form, the CDR3 reads TGTGCCAGCAGCTGGGAGGGGGACAGGGGTCCCGCTGAAGCTTTCTTT.

Only a few counts were recorded for this clone. The chain recombines TRBV9 with TRBJ2-2; 13 positions agree with TRBD2. Germline V gene data show CDR1 as SGDLS and CDR2 as YYNGEE. The CDR3 extends over 16 amino acids. After removal of 6 bases from V and 1 base from J, the junction contained 3 bases not matched to a gene. CDR3 loop: CASTGLAGRNTGELFF. CDR3 coding DNA: TGTGCCAGCACGGGACTAGCGGGGCGGAACACCGGGGAGCTGTTTTTT.

This chain uses TRBV6-6 with TRBJ1-2; a weak D match, TRBD1 (6 bases). The CDR3 consists of 14 residues. V was shortened by 5 bases and J by 11 bases, with 21 bases between the two germline ends. The germline gives CDR1 MNHNY, CDR2 SVGAGI (reference sequence). The CDR3 protein is CASSTQGGVLPYTF. CDR3 DNA: TGTGCCAGCAGTACACAGGGTGGAGTTTTGCCTTACACCTTC.

This rearrangement joins TRBV6-5 to TRBJ1-5, with D perhaps matching TRBD1 (6 bases). V was shortened by 4 bases and J by 7 bases, with 17 bases between the two germline ends. Looked up from germline, CDR1 is MNHEY and CDR2 is SVGAGI. The CDR3 has 15 residues. The CDR3 DNA reads TGTGCCAGCAGTTCATCTACGGGGGGCGGGCAGCCCCAGCATTTT. Translating it yields CASSSSTGGGQPQHF.

This CDR3 reads CASSHGTGYAEAFF. In DNA, the CDR3 is TGTGCCAGCAGCCACGGGACAGGGTACGCTGAAGCTTTCTTT. The gene calls are TRBV3-1 (or the pseudogene TRBV3-2) and TRBJ1-1; 9 bases are shared with TRBD1. CDR1 and CDR2 (germline): LGHDT, YNNKEL (reference sequence). The CDR3 loop spans 14 amino acids. The ends lost 3 bases at V and 6 bases at J; junction bases unmatched: 5.

The gene calls are TRBV10-3 and TRBJ2-1; 13 nucleotides match TRBD2. Germline assignment: CDR1 ENHRY and CDR2 SYGVKD. The CDR3 spans 17 residues. The V segment lost 6 bases and the J segment 7 bases; nucleotides outside the gene matches: 12. DNA for the CDR3: TGTGCCATCAGCTACGGGACTAGCGGGGTCCTCGCAAATGAGCAGTTCTTC. It specifies CAISYGTSGVLANEQFF.

The J gene is TRBJ1-1, the V gene TRBV18, with unresolved D. Trimming pared 3 bases from V and 3 bases from J, leaving 8 bases between. This CDR3 has 13 residues. The germline CDR1 and CDR2 sequences are KGHSH and LQKENI. CDR3 coding DNA: TGTGCCAGCTCACCGGACTTGGACACTGAAGCTTTCTTT. This gives the protein CASSPDLDTEAFF. Full variable domain (rest looked up from reference TRBV18 and TRBJ1-1): NAGVMQNPRHLVRRRGQEARLRCSPMKGHSHVYWYRQLPEEGLKFMVYLQKENIIDESGMPKERFSAEFPKEGPSILRIQQVVRGDSAAYFCASSPDLDTEAFFGQGTRLTVV.

J is TRBJ1-6 and V is TRBV18, with a tentative D call TRBD1 (6 bases). The CDR3 contains 15 residues. Germline V gene lookup returns CDR1 KGHSH and CDR2 LQKENI. V gave up 0 bases and J gave up 15 bases, with 18 bases separating them. As DNA, the CDR3 is TGTGCCAGCTCACCACCGCGACAGGCGGAGGTTCGCCTCCACTTT. Translation: CASSPPRQAEVRLHF.

This chain joins TRBV24-1 and TRBJ2-1, with TRBD2 matching 9 bases. Germline-derived CDR1 and CDR2 are KGHDR and SFDVKD. The CDR3 is 18 residues long. J gave up 8 bases and V 2 bases, and 15 bases lay outside the gene matches. The chain's CDR3 is CATSDYSSGGLNSDEQFF. In DNA, the CDR3 is TGTGCCACCAGTGATTATTCGAGCGGGGGGCTCAACAGCGATGAGCAGTTCTTC.

J is TRBJ1-6 and V is TRBV7-9; weak D call: TRBD1 (5 bases). The V end lost 5 bases, the J end lost 7 bases, and 15 bases lay between the germline ends. Germline V gene lookup returns CDR1 SEHNR and CDR2 FQNEAQ (reference sequence). The CDR3 runs 15 residues. The CDR3 bases are TGTGCCAGCAGCGCTCCGGGACTTTTAAATTCACCCCTCCACTTT. Amino acids: CASSAPGLLNSPLHF. Looking up the rest from reference TRBV7-9 and TRBJ1-6 gives the full variable domain: DTGVSQNPRHKITKRGQNVTFRCDPISEHNRLYWYRQTLGQGPEFLTYFQNEAQLEKSRLLSDRFSAERPKGSFSTLEIQRTEQGDSAMYLCASSAPGLLNSPLHFGNGTRLTVT.

This clone was counted a few times. The gene calls are TRBV24-1 and TRBJ2-3, with 8 bases aligning to TRBD2. CDR1 is KGHDR and CDR2 is SFDVKD in the germline V gene. J lost 6 bases, V lost 3 bases, and 4 bases had no gene match. This CDR3 region has 14 residues. CDR3 protein: CATSDPTGGDTQYF. The CDR3 bases are TGTGCCACCAGTGATCCCACGGGGGGGGATACGCAGTATTTT.